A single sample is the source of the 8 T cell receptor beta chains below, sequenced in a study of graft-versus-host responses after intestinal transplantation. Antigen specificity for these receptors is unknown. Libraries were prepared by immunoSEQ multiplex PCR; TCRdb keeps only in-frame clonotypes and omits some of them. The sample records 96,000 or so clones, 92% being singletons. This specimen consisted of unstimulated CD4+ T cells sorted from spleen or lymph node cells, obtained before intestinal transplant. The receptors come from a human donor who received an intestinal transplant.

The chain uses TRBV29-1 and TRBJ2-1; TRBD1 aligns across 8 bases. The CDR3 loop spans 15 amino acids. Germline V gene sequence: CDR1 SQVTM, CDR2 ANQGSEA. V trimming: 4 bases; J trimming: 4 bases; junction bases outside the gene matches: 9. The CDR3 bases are TGCAGCGTTGTGGCAGGGGGCCTTACGTACAATGAGCAGTTCTTC. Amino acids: CSVVAGGLTYNEQFF.

The CDR3 region has the DNA TGTGCCAGCAGTGACGCGGGGACAGGGGGAATCGGAGCTTTCTTT. It encodes CASSDAGTGGIGAFF. The J gene is TRBJ1-1, the V gene TRBV6-6; 11 positions match TRBD1. The junction had 12 bases not matched to a gene; V was cut back by 5 bases and J by 10 bases. This CDR3 region has 15 residues. Germline CDR1 MNHNY, CDR2 SVGAGI (reference sequence).

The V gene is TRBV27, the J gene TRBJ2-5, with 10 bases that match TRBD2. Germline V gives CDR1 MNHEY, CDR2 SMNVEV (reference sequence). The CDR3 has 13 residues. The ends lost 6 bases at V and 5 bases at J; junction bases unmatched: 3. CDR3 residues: CASRKTSGETQYF. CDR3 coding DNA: TGTGCCAGCAGAAAGACTAGCGGGGAGACCCAGTACTTC.

CDR3 in amino acids: CASSFITLGAATNEKLFF. The CDR3 DNA follows: TGTGCCAGCAGCTTTATTACGTTGGGGGCTGCAACTAATGAAAAACTGTTTTTT. V usage is TRBV7-2 and J usage is TRBJ1-4; possibly TRBD1 for D (6 bases). The CDR3 is 18 amino acids. V gave up 3 bases and J gave up 0 bases, with 17 bases separating them. The germline V gene has CDR1 SGHTA and CDR2 FQGNSA.

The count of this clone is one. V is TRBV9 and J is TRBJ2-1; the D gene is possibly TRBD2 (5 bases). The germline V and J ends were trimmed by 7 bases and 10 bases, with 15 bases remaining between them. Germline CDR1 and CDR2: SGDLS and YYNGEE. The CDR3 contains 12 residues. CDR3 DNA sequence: TGTGCCAGCGGGCCGGGGAGCGTGGAGCAGTTCTTC. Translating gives CASGPGSVEQFF.

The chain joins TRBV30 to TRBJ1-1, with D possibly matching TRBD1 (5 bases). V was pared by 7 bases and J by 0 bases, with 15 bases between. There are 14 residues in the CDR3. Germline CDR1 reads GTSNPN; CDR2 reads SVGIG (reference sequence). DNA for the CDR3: TGTGCCTACGATGCGACAGCCCTGAACACTGAAGCTTTCTTT. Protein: CAYDATALNTEAFF. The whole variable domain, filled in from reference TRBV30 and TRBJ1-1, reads SQTIHQWPATLVQPVGSPLSLECTVEGTSNPNLYWYRQAAGRGLQLLFYSVGIGQISSEVPQNLSASRPQDRQFILSSKKLLLSDSGFYLCAYDATALNTEAFFGQGTRLTVV.

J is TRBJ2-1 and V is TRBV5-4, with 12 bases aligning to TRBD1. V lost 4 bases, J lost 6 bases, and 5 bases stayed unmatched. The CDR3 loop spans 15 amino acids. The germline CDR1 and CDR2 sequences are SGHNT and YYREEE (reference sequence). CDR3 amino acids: CASSKPGQGANEQFF. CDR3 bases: TGTGCCAGCAGCAAACCGGGACAGGGGGCCAATGAGCAGTTCTTC.

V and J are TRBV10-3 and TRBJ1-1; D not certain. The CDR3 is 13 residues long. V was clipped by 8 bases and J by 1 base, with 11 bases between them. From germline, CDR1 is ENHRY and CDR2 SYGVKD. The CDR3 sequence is CAIGGFGNTEAFF. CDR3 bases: TGTGCCATCGGCGGTTTTGGGAACACTGAAGCTTTCTTT.